This T cell receptor beta chain was captured by sequencing in a study of vaccination and CD4 T cells after COVID-19. Study-wide background: The study drew post-COVID samples a median about 95 days after diagnosis (range 35 to 161).

The CDR3 spans 14 residues. The junction had 8 bases not matched to a gene; V was cut back by 5 bases and J by 6 bases. Per germline, CDR1 SGHTA and CDR2 FQGNSA. Treatment here: roughly 11-day PBMC culture with coronavirus spike peptide pools or control peptides (ViraFEST assay). About this clonotype itself: Its antigen is not identified.

Oncomine TCR Beta short-read sequencing was applied to DNA from cultured CD4+ T cells. TCRdb processed the PCR reads anew with MiXCR; each CDR3 protein has one entry. This repertoire shows about 17,000 distinct CDR3 sequences, 25% to 40% found once; its top ten account for approximately 15%. The sequenced material came from cultured CD4+ T cells from blood. This receptor was obtained from a human donor with COVID-19. The V and J genes are TRBV7-2 and TRBJ1-2; 8 positions match TRBD1. The CDR3 DNA sequence: TGTGCCAGCAGCCGACAGGGGAGGGAGGATGGCTACACCTTC. Protein: CASSRQGREDGYTF.